This is a list of T cell receptor beta chains from one sample in a study of shared clonotypes between healthy human individuals. Sequencing was performed with immunoSEQ multiplex PCR; in TCRdb, only in-frame clones are kept and a portion is missing. Counted here are around 2,000,000 clones, approximately 95% occurring once; the ten biggest clones make up 0.13%. The sample comprised naive CD4+ T cells sorted from blood. The receptors were gathered from a man aged 18 to 30 in good health. Each CDR3 is given with its conserved first and last residue. A D gene is named only where the DNA matches it firmly. Size tells how often a clone was seen (once, few, many) or the class of an expanded clone, and some rows leave it out.

j_call,v_call,clone_size,d_call,cdr3_nt,cdr3_aa
TRBJ1-2,TRBV5-1,.,TRBD1,TGCGCCAGCAGCTTATCCGGGACAGGGAACTATGGCTACACCTTC,CASSLSGTGNYGYTF
TRBJ1-1,TRBV7-2,.,.,TGTGCCAGCAGTTCGCAACCGAACAGGGTCCCTGAAGCTTTCTTT,CASSSQPNRVPEAFF
TRBJ2-4,TRBV6-1,.,.,TGTGCCAGCAGTGAAGCCGCCGGACCCAAAAACATTCAGTACTTC,CASSEAAGPKNIQYF
TRBJ2-3,TRBV15,once,TRBD1,TGTGCCACCAGAAGGGACAGGGGGCGAGGCACAGATACGCAGTATTTT,CATRRDRGRGTDTQYF
TRBJ2-5,TRBV7-9,.,.,TGTGCCAGCAGCTACGGACAGGGAGGGGAGACCCAGTACTTC,CASSYGQGGETQYF
TRBJ2-7,TRBV29-1,.,TRBD2,TGCAGCGCCTTAGCGGGAGGGCCTTCCTACGAGCAGTACTTC,CSALAGGPSYEQYF
TRBJ1-4,TRBV2,.,TRBD1,TGTGCCAGCAGTGGGCAGACAGGGAATAATGAAAAACTGTTTTTT,CASSGQTGNNEKLFF
TRBJ1-1,TRBV19,.,.,TGTGCCAGTAGTACCGACATGGGGACTGAAGCTTTCTTT,CASSTDMGTEAFF
TRBJ1-5,TRBV10-2,.,TRBD1,TGCGCCAGCAGTGAGTCGGACAGGGGCTTGTCCCAGCATTTT,CASSESDRGLSQHF
TRBJ1-2,TRBV11-2,.,TRBD1,TGTGCCAGCAGCTTAGGTGGACAGGGTGGTGGCTACACCTTC,CASSLGGQGGGYTF
TRBJ2-7,TRBV5-1,.,TRBD2,TGCGCCAGCAGCTTGGAACCTAGCGGGAGTGATCAGTACTTC,CASSLEPSGSDQYF
TRBJ1-5,TRBV5-8,.,.,TGTGCCAGCAGCTGGCGAGGGGAAGAGCAGCCCCAGCATTTT,CASSWRGEEQPQHF
TRBJ2-5,TRBV11-2,.,TRBD1,TGTGCCAGCAGCGTGACAGGGGGTTCACTTACGGAGACCCAGTACTTC,CASSVTGGSLTETQYF
TRBJ2-3,TRBV5-4,.,.,TGTGCCAGCAGCTTGGACTCGTATTCGGTAGATACGCAGTATTTT,CASSLDSYSVDTQYF
TRBJ2-3,TRBV6-1,once,.,TGTGCCAGCAGGCCCCTCGGAGGCGGCACAGATACGCAGTATTTT,CASRPLGGGTDTQYF
TRBJ1-2,TRBV2,.,TRBD1,TGTGCCAGCAGTTCTGACAGGGAATATGGCTACACCTTC,CASSSDREYGYTF
TRBJ1-1,TRBV5-1,.,.,TGCGCCAGCAGCTTGGGGGGTACAACCTGGAGTGGCACTGAAGCTTTCTTT,CASSLGGTTWSGTEAFF
TRBJ1-2,TRBV27,.,TRBD1,TGTGCCAGCAGACCGGACAGGGGGATTAATGGCTACACCTTC,CASRPDRGINGYTF
TRBJ2-2,TRBV5-1,once,TRBD2,TGCGCCAGCAGCTTGGCTAGCGGGGCTCTCACCGGGGAGCTGTTTTTT,CASSLASGALTGELFF
TRBJ1-1,TRBV5-4,.,.,TGTGCCAGCAGCTTGGACAGAGAAGCTTTCTTT,CASSLDREAFF
TRBJ2-2,TRBV4-1,.,TRBD1,TGCGCCAGCAGCCAAGATCCCGACAGGGGGACCGGGGAGCTGTTTTTT,CASSQDPDRGTGELFF
TRBJ1-3,TRBV7-9,.,.,TGTGCCAGCACCCCTGCTGGAAACACCATATATTTT,CASTPAGNTIYF
TRBJ2-7,TRBV6-1,.,TRBD2,TGTGCCAGCAGGACTAGCGGGGGGTTCTACGAGCAGTACTTC,CASRTSGGFYEQYF
TRBJ2-2,TRBV28,.,TRBD2,TGTGCCAGCAGTCCGGCGGGGGGCGGAATTTTGTCTGGGGAGCTGTTTTTT,CASSPAGGGILSGELFF
TRBJ2-5,TRBV10-3,.,.,TGTGCCATCAGTGAGAACAGGGAGGGAGAGACCCAGTACTTC,CAISENREGETQYF
TRBJ1-3,TRBV5-4,.,.,TGTGCCAGCAGCGGAGGGATCCAGGACACCATATATTTT,CASSGGIQDTIYF
TRBJ1-1,TRBV6-5,.,.,TGTGCCAGCAACCTCCTCTGGCCCTCGAACACTGAAGCTTTCTTT,CASNLLWPSNTEAFF
TRBJ2-7,TRBV27,.,.,TGTGCCAGCAGTTTATCCCCGGGCTACGAGCAGTACTTC,CASSLSPGYEQYF
TRBJ2-2,TRBV7-8,.,.,TGTGCCAGCAGCTTAGCCGTAACCGGGGAGCTGTTTTTT,CASSLAVTGELFF
TRBJ1-5,TRBV4-1,.,.,TGCGCCAGCAGCCTGGGAGGTAGCAATCAGCCCCAGCATTTT,CASSLGGSNQPQHF
TRBJ1-1,TRBV6-6,once,.,TGTGCCAGCAGTTACTTGACATCGAACACTGAAGCTTTCTTT,CASSYLTSNTEAFF
TRBJ2-2,TRBV29-1,.,TRBD1,TGCAGCGTTGTATTTTGGACAGGGGATTTTAGTGGGCTGTTTTTT,CSVVFWTGDFSGLFF
TRBJ2-1,TRBV30,.,TRBD2,TGTGCCTGGAGTGTACTGGCGGCGGGAGTGCGAGACAATGAGCAGTTCTTC,CAWSVLAAGVRDNEQFF
TRBJ1-3,TRBV5-1,.,TRBD1,TGCGCCAGCAACACGGGACAGCCTGGAAACACCATATATTTT,CASNTGQPGNTIYF
TRBJ2-7,TRBV10-3,.,.,TGTGCCATCAGTGACGAACGGGGTAACGAGCAGTACTTC,CAISDERGNEQYF
TRBJ1-6,TRBV9,.,TRBD1,TGTGCCAGCAGCGTAGAAGGGACAGCGTCCTATAATTCACCCCTCCACTTT,CASSVEGTASYNSPLHF
TRBJ1-2,TRBV19,once,TRBD1,TGTGCCAGTAGCAGGGGACAGGGGAACTATGGCTACACCTTC,CASSRGQGNYGYTF
TRBJ2-1,TRBV7-6,.,.,TGTGCCAGCAGCTTATTAAACGGAGACAATGAGCAGTTCTTC,CASSLLNGDNEQFF
TRBJ1-2,TRBV19,.,TRBD1,TGTGCCAGTAGTGCCTCGGGACAGTTTAACTATGGCTACACCTTC,CASSASGQFNYGYTF
TRBJ2-3,TRBV5-1,.,.,TGCGCCAGCAGCTTGCAGGGTGGAGCAGATACGCAGTATTTT,CASSLQGGADTQYF
TRBJ2-7,TRBV4-3,.,.,TGCGCCAGCAGCCAAGATATAACAAGGTACGAGCAGTACTTC,CASSQDITRYEQYF
TRBJ1-6,TRBV19,.,TRBD1,TGTGCCAGTTCCTACAGGGGGCCCAATTCACCCCTCCACTTT,CASSYRGPNSPLHF
TRBJ1-6,TRBV25-1,.,.,TGTGCCAGCAGTGAAACGGGGCTGAGGGCAGGGGAATCACCCCTCCACTTT,CASSETGLRAGESPLHF
TRBJ2-1,TRBV5-4,.,.,TGTGCCAGCAGCTTATCCCTAGGCTCCTACAATGAGCAGTTCTTC,CASSLSLGSYNEQFF
TRBJ1-1,TRBV19,.,.,TGTGCCAGTAGTCCGGGTTTCGGGGGGGCTGAAGCTTTCTTT,CASSPGFGGAEAFF
TRBJ2-3,TRBV5-1,.,TRBD1,TGCGCCAGCAGCTCGGGAAGACAGGGACCTCCAGATACGCAGTATTTT,CASSSGRQGPPDTQYF
TRBJ1-2,TRBV5-4,.,TRBD1,TGTGCCAGCAGCTCGGAGACAGGGGGCGTCTATGGCTACACCTTC,CASSSETGGVYGYTF
TRBJ2-3,TRBV6-1,.,.,TGTGCCAGCAGTGATCGTGGCAGGGGAGGCACAGATACGCAGTATTTT,CASSDRGRGGTDTQYF
TRBJ2-5,TRBV5-4,.,TRBD2,TGTGCCAGCAGCTCGGGGACTAGCGGGTTCGGAGAGACCCAGTACTTC,CASSSGTSGFGETQYF
TRBJ1-1,TRBV18,.,TRBD1,TGTGCCAGCTCACGGGGGGACAGCACTGAAGCTTTCTTT,CASSRGDSTEAFF
TRBJ1-1,TRBV2,once,TRBD1,TGTGCCAGCAGCGCCCAGGGGGTTTTAAACACTGAAGCTTTCTTT,CASSAQGVLNTEAFF
TRBJ1-5,TRBV30,.,.,TGTGCCTGGAGTGTAACTTGGGATCAGCCCCAGCATTTT,CAWSVTWDQPQHF
TRBJ2-7,TRBV5-1,.,TRBD2,TGCGCCAGCAGCTTGGGTGGCCTAGCGGGAGGGGAGACCTACGAGCAGTACTTC,CASSLGGLAGGETYEQYF
TRBJ1-1,TRBV28,.,TRBD1,TGTGCCAGCAGAAGGGACAGGGACACTGAAGCTTTCTTT,CASRRDRDTEAFF
TRBJ1-1,TRBV7-8,.,.,TGTGCCAGCAGCTTATCCGGAGGAGGCACTGAAGCTTTCTTT,CASSLSGGGTEAFF
TRBJ2-1,TRBV19,.,.,TGTGCCAGTAGTATTCTTGACAGGTCCTACAATGAGCAGTTCTTC,CASSILDRSYNEQFF
TRBJ2-1,TRBV25-1,.,TRBD2,TGTGCCAGCAGTGAAATTAGCGGGAGTGTCCACAATGAGCAGTTCTTC,CASSEISGSVHNEQFF
TRBJ2-7,TRBV5-4,.,TRBD2,TGTGCCAGCAGCATAGGGACTAGCGGAACAGCCTACGAGCAGTACTTC,CASSIGTSGTAYEQYF
TRBJ1-6,TRBV28,.,.,TGTGCCAGCAGTTCACCCGGTAGGCCTGGTAATTCACCCCTCCACTTT,CASSSPGRPGNSPLHF